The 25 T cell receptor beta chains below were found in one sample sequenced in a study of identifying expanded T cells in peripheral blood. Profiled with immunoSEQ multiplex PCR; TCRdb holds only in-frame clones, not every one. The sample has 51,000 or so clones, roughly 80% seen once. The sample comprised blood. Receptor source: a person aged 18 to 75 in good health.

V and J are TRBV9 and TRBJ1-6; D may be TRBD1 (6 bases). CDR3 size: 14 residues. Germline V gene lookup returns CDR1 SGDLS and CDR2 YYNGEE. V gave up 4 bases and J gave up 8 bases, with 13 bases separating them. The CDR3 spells CASSLTGLDSPLHF. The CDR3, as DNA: TGTGCCAGCAGCTTAACAGGGTTAGATTCACCCCTCCACTTT. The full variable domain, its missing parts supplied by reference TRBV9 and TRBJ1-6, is DSGVTQTPKHLITATGQRVTLRCSPRSGDLSVYWYQQSLDQGLQFLIQYYNGEERAKGNILERFSAQQFPDLHSELNLSSLELGDSALYFCASSLTGLDSPLHFGNGTRLTVT.

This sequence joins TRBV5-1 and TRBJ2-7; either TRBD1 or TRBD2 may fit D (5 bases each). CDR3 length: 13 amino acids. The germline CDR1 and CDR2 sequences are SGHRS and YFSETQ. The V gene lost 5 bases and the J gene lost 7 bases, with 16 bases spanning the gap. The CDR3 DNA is TGCGCCAGCAGGCCGGGGCTGTGGAATGAGCAGTACTTC. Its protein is CASRPGLWNEQYF.

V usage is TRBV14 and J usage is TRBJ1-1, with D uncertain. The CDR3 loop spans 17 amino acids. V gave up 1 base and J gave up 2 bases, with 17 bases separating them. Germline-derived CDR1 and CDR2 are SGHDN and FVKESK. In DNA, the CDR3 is TGTGCCAGCAGCCAAGGCCGAAGCCGTTCCCCAAACACTGAAGCTTTCTTT. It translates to CASSQGRSRSPNTEAFF.

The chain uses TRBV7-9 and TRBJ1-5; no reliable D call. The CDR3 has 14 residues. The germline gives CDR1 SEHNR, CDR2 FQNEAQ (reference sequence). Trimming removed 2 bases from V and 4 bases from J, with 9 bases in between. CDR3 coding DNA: TGTGCCAGCAGCTTAATTGGCCGAAATCAGCCCCAGCATTTT. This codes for CASSLIGRNQPQHF.

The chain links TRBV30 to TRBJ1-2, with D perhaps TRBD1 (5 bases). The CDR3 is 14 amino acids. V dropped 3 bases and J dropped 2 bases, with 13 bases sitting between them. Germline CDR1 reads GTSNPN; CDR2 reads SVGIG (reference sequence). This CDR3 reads CAWSPGLSNYGYTF. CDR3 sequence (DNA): TGTGCCTGGAGCCCGGGACTCTCAAACTATGGCTACACCTTC.

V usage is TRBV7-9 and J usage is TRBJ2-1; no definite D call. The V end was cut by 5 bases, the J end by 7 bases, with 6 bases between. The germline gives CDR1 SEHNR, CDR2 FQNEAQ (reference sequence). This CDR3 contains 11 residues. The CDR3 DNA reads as TGTGCCAGCAGCCTTAGGAATGAGCAGTTCTTC. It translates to CASSLRNEQFF.

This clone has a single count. The CDR3 is CAWSVPAGTGEQPQHF. The CDR3, as DNA: TGTGCCTGGAGTGTACCGGCCGGGACAGGGGAACAGCCCCAGCATTTT. The chain carries TRBV30 and TRBJ1-5, with TRBD1 matching 10 bases. This CDR3 has 16 amino acids. The germline V gene encodes CDR1 GTSNPN and CDR2 SVGIG (reference sequence). V trimming: 0 bases; J trimming: 7 bases; junction bases outside the gene matches: 9. The full variable domain, in which reference TRBV30 and TRBJ1-5 provide the parts outside the CDR3, is SQTIHQWPATLVQPVGSPLSLECTVEGTSNPNLYWYRQAAGRGLQLLFYSVGIGQISSEVPQNLSASRPQDRQFILSSKKLLLSDSGFYLCAWSVPAGTGEQPQHFGDGTRLSIL.

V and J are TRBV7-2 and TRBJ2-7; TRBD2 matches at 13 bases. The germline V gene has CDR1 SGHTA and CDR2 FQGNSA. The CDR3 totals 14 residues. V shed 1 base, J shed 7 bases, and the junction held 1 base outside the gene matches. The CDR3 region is CASSLVLAGGEQYF. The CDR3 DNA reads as TGTGCCAGCAGCTTAGTACTAGCGGGAGGGGAGCAGTACTTC.

CDR3 in amino acids: CASSLGWGNTEAFF. The DNA of the CDR3 is TGCGCCAGCAGCTTGGGATGGGGAAACACTGAAGCTTTCTTT. The chain uses TRBV5-1 and TRBJ1-1; no clear D gene. This CDR3 is built from 14 residues. Trimming left V 0 bases short and J 2 bases short, with 8 bases between. Germline V gives CDR1 SGHRS, CDR2 YFSETQ.

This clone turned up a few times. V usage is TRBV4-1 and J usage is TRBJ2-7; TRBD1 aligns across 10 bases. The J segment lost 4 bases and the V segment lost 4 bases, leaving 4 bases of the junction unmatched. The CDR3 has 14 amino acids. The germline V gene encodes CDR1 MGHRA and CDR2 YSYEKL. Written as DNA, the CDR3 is TGCGCCAGCAGCCGGGACAGGGGTAGGTACGAGCAGTACGTC. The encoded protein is CASSRDRGRYEQYV.

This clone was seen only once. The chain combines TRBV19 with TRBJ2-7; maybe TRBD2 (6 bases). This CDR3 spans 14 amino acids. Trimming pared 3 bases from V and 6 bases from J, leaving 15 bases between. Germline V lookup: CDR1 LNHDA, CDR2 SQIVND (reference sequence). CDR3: CASSMGRGPREQYV. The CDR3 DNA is TGTGCCAGTAGTATGGGGCGGGGACCGCGCGAGCAGTACGTC.

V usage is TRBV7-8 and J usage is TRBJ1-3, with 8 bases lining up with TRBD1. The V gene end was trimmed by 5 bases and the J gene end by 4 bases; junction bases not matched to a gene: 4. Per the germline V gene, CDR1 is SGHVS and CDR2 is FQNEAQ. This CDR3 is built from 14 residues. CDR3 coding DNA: TGTGCCAGCAGCCAGCCAGGGGGCGGAAACACCATATATTTT. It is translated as CASSQPGGGNTIYF.

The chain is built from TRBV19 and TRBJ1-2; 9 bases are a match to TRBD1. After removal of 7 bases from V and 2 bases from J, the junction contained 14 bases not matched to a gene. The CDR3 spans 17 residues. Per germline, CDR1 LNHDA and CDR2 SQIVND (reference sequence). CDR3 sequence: CASTSKAGQGANYGYTF. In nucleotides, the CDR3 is TGTGCCAGTACCTCAAAGGCGGGACAGGGAGCGAACTATGGCTACACCTTC.

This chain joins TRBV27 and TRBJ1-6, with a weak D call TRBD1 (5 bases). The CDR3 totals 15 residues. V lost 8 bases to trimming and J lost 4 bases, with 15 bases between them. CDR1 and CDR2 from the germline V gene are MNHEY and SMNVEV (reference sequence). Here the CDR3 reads CASRRAGTYNSPLHF. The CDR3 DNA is TGTGCCAGCCGCCGAGCCGGGACTTATAATTCACCCCTCCACTTT.

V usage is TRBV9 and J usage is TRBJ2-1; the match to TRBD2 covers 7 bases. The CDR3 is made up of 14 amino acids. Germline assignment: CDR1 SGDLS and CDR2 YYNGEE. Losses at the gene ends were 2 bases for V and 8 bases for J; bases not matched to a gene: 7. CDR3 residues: CASSVRGGEDEQFF. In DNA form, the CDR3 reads TGTGCCAGCAGCGTGAGGGGAGGGGAGGATGAGCAGTTCTTC.

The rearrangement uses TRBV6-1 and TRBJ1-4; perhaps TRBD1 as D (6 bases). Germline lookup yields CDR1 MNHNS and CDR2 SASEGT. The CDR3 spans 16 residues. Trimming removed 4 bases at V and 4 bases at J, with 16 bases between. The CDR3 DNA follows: TGTGCCAGCAGTGGAGGGAGACAGGTCGGTAATGAAAAACTGTTTTTT. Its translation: CASSGGRQVGNEKLFF.

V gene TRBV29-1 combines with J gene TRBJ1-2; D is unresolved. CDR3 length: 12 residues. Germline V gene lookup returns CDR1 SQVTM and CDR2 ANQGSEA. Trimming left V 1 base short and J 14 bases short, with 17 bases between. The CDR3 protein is CSVEATAGSKTF. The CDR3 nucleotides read TGCAGCGTTGAAGCAACGGCAGGCTCGAAAACCTTC.

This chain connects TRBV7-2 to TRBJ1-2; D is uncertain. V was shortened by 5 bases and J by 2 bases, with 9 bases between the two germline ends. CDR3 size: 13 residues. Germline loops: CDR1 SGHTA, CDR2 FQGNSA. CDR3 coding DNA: TGTGCCAGCAGCCCGCAGTTAAACTATGGCTACACCTTC. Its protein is CASSPQLNYGYTF.

The DNA of the CDR3 is TGTGCCAGCAGCCTAAGACGGGGAAGCACAGATACGCAGTATTTT. Amino acid sequence: CASSLRRGSTDTQYF. The rearrangement uses TRBV7-2 and TRBJ2-3; the D gene is possibly TRBD2 (5 bases). The CDR3 is 15 residues long. Trimming took 5 bases from V and 0 from J, leaving 12 bases between them. CDR1 SGHTA and CDR2 FQGNSA come from the germline V gene.

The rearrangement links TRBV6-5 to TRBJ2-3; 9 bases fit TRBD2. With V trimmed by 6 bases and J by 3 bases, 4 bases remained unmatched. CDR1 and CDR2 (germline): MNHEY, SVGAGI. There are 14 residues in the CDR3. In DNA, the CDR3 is TGTGCCAGCAGGACTAGCGGTGGGACAGATACGCAGTATTTT. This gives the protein CASRTSGGTDTQYF.

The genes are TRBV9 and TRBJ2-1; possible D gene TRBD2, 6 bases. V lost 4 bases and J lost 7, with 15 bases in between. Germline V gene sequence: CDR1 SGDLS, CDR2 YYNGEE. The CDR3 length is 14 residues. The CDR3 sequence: CASSPGERVNEQFF. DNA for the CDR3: TGTGCCAGCAGCCCTGGGGAGCGGGTGAATGAGCAGTTCTTC.

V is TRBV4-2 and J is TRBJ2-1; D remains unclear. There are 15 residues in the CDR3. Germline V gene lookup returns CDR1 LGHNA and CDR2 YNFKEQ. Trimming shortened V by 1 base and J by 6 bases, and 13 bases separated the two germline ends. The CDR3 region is CASSQGHRVANEQFF. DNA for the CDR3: TGTGCCAGCAGCCAAGGACATAGGGTAGCCAATGAGCAGTTCTTC.

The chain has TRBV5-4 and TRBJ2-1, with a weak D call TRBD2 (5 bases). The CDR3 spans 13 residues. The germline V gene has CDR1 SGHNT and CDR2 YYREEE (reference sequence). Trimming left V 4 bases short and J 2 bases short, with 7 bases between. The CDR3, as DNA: TGTGCCAGCAGCCCGAGGGCCTACAATGAGCAGTTCTTC. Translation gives CASSPRAYNEQFF.

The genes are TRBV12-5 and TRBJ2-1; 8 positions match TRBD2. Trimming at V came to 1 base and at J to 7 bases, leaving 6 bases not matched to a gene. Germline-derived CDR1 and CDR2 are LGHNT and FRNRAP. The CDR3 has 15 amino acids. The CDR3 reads CASGLERGGRNEQFF. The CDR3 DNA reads TGTGCTAGTGGTTTGGAACGGGGGGGCCGTAATGAGCAGTTCTTC.

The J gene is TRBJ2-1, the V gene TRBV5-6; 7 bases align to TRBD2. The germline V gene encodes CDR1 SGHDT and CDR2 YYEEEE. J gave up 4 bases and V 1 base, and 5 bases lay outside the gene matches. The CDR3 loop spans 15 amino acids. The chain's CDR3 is CASSLRASGYNEQFF. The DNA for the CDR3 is TGTGCCAGCAGCTTGCGGGCTAGCGGATACAATGAGCAGTTCTTC.